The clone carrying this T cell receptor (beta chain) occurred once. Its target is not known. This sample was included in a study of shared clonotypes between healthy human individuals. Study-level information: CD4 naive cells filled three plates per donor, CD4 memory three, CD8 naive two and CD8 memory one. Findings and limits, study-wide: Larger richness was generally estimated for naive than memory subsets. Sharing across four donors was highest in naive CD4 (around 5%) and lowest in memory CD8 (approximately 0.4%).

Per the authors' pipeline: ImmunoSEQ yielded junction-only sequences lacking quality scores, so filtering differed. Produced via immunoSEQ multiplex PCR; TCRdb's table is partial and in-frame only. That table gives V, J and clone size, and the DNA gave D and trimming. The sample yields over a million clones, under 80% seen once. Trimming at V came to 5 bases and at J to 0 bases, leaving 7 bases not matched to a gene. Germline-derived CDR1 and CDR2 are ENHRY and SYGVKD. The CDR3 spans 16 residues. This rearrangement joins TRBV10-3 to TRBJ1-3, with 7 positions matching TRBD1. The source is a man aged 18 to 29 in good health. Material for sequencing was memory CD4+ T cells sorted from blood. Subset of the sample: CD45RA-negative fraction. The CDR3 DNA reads TGTGCCATCAGTCCCTCTGGGACAGTCTCTGGAAACACCATATATTTT. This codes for CAISPSGTVSGNTIYF.